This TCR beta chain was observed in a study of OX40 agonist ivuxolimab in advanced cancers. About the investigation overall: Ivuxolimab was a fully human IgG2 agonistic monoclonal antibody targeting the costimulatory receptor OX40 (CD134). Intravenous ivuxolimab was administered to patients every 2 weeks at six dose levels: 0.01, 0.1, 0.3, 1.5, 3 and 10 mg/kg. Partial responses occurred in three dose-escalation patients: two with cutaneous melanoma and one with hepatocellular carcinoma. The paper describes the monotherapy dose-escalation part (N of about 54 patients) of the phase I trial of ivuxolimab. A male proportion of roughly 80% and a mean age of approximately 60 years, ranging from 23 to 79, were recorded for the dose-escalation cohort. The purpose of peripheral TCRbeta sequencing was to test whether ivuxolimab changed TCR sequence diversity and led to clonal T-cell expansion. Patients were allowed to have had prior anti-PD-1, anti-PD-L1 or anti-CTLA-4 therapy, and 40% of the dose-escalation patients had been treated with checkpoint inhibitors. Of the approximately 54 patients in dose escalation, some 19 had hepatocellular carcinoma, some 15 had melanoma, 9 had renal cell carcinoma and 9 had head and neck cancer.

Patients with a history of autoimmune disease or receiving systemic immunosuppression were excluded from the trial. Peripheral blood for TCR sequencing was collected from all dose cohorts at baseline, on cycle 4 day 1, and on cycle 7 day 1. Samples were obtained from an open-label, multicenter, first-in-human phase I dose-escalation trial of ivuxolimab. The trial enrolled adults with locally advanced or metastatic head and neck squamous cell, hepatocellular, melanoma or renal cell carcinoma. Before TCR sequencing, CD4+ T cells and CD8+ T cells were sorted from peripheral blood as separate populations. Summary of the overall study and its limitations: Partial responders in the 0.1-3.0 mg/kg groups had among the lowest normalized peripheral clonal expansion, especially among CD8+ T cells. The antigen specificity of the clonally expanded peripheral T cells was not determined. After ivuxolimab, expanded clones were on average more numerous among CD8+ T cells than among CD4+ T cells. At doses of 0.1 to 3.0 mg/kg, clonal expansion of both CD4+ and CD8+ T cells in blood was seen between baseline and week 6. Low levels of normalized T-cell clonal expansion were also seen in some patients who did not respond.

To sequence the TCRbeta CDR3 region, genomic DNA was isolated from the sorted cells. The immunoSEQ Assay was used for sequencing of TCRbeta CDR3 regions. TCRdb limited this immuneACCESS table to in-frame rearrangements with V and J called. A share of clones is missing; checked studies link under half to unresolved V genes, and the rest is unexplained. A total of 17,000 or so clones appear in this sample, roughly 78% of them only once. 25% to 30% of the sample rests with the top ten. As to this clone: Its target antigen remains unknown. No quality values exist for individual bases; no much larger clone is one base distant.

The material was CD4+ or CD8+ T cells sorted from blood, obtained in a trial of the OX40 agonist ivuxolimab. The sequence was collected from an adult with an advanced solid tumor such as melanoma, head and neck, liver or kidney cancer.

The CDR3 protein: CASSFGNSGNTIYF. The nucleotide sequence is given as TGTGCCAGCAGTTTTGGGAACTCTGGAAACACCATATATTTT. The chain is assembled from TRBV28 and TRBJ1-3, with no D gene named confidently. The germline ends are 6 bases apart after V is trimmed by 3 bases and J by 0 bases. The cysteine opens and the phenylalanine closes a CDR3 of 14 amino acids. Only CDR3 DNA is held: 42 bases, read in frame from base 1. CDR1 and CDR2 (MDHEN, SYDVKM) derive from the germline V gene.